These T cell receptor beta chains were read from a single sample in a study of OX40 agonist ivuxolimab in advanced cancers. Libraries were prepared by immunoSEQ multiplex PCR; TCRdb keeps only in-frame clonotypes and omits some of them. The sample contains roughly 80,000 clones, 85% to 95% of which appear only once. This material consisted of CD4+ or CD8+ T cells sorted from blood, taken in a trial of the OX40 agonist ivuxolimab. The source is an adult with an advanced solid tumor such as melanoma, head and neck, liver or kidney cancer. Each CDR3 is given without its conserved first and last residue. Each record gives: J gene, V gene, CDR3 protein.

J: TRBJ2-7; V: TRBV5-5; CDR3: ASSHRTGSFYEQY
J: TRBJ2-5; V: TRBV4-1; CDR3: ASSPRRAQETQY
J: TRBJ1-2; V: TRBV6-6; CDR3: ASSSAGTGYGYT
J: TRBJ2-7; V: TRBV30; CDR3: AWSAATGEQY
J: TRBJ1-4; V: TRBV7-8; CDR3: ASSPGTGATNEKLF
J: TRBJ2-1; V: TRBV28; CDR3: ASSLLVASGSIIIPNNEQF
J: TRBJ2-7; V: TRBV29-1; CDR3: SALLGGAYEQY
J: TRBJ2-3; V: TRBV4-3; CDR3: ASSQEGTGTTDTQY
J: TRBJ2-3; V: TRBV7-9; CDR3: ASRSGVTDTQY
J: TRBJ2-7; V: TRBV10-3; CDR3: AISETGVPYEQY
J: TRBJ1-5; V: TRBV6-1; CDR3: ASSLRDLSNQPQH
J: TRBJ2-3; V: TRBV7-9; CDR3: ASSSNLASGGTDTQY
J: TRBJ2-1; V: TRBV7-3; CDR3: ASSETSGTDQF
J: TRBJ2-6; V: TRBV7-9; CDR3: ASSPSSGANVLT
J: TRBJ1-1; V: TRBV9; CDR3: ASSVGQGSTEAF
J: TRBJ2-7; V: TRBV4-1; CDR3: ASSPDLRGYEQY
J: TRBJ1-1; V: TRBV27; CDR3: ASSLGTRREAF
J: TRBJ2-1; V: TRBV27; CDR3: ASLSSDRGWPKLYNEQF
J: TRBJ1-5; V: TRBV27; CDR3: ASSLQGTNQPQH
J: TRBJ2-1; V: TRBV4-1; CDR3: ASSQVRRASYNEQF
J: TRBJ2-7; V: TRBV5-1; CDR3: ASSFVGGEAYEQY
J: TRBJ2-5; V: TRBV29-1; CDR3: SADSGRRQETQY
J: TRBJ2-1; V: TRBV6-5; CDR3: ASSYSGTSGAYEQF
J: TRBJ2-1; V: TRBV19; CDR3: ASSKLAGVLDEQF
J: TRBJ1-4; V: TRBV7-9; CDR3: ASSPGQATNEKLF
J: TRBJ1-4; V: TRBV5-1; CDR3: ASSLAGTGGGHEKLF
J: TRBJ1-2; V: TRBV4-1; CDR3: ASSQSGPGDYGYT
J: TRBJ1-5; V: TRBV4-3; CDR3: ASSQERGRGNQPQH
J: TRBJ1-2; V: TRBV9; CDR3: ASSARDRGFYGYT
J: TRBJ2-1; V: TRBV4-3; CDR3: ASSPNSVAPSYNEQF
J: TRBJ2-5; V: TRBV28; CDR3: ASSGGGAGETQY
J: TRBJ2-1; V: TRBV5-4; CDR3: ASSLVSNEQF
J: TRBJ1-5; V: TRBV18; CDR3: ASSLDLGDNQPQH
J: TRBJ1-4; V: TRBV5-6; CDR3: ASSLRQTNEKLF
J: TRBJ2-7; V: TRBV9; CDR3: ASSAPRQGPSSYEQY
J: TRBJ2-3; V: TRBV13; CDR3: ASSPRDSGPTDTQY
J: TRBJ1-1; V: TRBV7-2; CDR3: ASSLVSYEAF
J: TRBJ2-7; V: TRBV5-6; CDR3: ASSLAGVIVNGVAYEQY
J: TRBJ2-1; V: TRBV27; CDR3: ASTPLQYTSYNEQF
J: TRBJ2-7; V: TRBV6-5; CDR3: ASSYSGTYEQY
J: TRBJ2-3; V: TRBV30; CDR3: AWSVEDITDTQY
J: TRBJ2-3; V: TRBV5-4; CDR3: ASAAPGTAPDTQY
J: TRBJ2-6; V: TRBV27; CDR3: ASSPFSGANVLT
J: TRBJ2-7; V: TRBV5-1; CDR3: ASSSVPRGSGYEQY
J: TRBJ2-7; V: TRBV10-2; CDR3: ASSGQERYEQY
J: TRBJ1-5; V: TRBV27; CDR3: ASSRDPGTNQPQH
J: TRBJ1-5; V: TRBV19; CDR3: ASSIVWLGAQH